This TCR beta chain was captured by sequencing in a study of CD8 T cells in Susac syndrome. RNA amounts of 0.5 to 1 ug underwent reverse transcription with random hexamers. TCRdb called the immunoSEQ multiplex PCR reads again in MiXCR, with one record for every CDR3 protein. Among about 200,000 distinct CDR3 sequences listed, roughly 95% were seen once. The origin of this receptor is a human donor with multiple sclerosis. Source material: CD4+ T cells from PBMCs.

CDR3: CASSQEGTGVYNEQFF. The CDR3 DNA reads TGTGCCAGCAGCCAAGAAGGGACAGGGGTATACAATGAGCAGTTCTTC. V and J are TRBV4-2 and TRBJ2-1; 10 bases fit TRBD1. Germline V gene lookup returns CDR1 LGHNA and CDR2 YNFKEQ. The CDR3 has 16 residues. The junction had 3 bases not matched to a gene; V was cut back by 0 bases and J by 4 bases.